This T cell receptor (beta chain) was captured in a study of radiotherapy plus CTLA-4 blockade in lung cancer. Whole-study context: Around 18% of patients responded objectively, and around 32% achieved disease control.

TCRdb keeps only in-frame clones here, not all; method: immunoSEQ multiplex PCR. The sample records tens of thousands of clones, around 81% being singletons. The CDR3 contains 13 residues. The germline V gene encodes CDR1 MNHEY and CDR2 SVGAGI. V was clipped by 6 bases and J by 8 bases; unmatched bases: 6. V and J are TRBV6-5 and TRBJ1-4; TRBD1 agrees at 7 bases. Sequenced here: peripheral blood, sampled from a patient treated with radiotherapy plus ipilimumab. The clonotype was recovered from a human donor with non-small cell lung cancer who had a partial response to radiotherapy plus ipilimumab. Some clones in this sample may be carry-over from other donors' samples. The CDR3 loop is CASRSTGLEKLFF. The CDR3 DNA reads TGTGCCAGCAGATCGACAGGGTTGGAAAAACTGTTTTTT.